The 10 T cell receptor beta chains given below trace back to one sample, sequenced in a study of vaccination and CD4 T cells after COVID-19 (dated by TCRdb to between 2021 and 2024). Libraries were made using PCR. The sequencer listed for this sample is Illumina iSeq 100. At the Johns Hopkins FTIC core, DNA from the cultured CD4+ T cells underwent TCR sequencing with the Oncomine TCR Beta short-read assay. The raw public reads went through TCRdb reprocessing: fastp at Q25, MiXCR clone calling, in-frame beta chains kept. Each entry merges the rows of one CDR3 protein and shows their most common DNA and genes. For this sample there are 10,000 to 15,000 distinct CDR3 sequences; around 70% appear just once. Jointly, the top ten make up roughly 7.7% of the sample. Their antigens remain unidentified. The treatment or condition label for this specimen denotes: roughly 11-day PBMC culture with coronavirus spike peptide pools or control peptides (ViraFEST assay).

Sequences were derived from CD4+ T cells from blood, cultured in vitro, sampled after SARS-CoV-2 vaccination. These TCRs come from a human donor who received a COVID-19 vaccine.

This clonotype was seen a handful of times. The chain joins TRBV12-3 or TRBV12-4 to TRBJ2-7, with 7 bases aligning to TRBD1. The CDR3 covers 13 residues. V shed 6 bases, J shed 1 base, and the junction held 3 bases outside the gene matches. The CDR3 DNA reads TGTGCCAGCAGACGGACAGGTTCCTACGAGCAGTACTTC. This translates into CASRRTGSYEQYF.

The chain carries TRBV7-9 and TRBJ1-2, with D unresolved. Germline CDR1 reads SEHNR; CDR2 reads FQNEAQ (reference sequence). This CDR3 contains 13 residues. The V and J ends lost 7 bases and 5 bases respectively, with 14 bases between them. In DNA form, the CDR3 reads TGTGCCAGCACCTCCTCGGGCCGGTATGGCTACACCTTC. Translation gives CASTSSGRYGYTF.

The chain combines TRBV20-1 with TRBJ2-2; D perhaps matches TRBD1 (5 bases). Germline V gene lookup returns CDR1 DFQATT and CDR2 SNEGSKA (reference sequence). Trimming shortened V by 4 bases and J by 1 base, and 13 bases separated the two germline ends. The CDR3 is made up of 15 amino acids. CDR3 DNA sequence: TGCAGTGCTACCCAGACAGTGGAGAACACCGGGGAGCTGTTTTTT. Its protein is CSATQTVENTGELFF.

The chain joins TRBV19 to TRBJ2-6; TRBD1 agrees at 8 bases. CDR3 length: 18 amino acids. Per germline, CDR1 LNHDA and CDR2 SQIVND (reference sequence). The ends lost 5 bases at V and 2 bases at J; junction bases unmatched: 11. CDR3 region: CASSLGQGDGPGANVLTF. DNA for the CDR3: TGTGCCAGTAGTCTAGGACAGGGAGATGGACCTGGGGCCAACGTCCTGACTTTC.

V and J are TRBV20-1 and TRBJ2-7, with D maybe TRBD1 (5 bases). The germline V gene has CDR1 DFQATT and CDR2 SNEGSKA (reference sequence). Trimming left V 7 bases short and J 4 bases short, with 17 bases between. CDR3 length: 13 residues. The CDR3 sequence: CSGQGGLSYEQYF. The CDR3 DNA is TGCAGTGGTCAGGGCGGCCTATCGTACGAGCAGTACTTC.

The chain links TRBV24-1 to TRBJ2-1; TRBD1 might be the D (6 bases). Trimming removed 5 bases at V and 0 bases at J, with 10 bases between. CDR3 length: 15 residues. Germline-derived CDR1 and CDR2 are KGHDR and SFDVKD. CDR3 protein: CATSANRVSYNEQFF. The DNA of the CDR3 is TGTGCCACCAGTGCCAACAGGGTCTCCTACAATGAGCAGTTCTTC.

CDR3 protein: CSASPIGETILGDEQYF. The CDR3 DNA follows: TGCAGTGCTAGTCCTATCGGGGAAACTATATTGGGGGACGAGCAGTACTTC. The chain uses TRBV20-1 and TRBJ2-7, with D possibly being TRBD1 or TRBD2 (5 bases each). V gave up 3 bases and J gave up 5 bases, with 26 bases separating them. The germline V gene encodes CDR1 DFQATT and CDR2 SNEGSKA (reference sequence). CDR3 length: 17 amino acids.

Written as DNA, the CDR3 is TGTGCCAGCAGCTTAGCCAGGGTTAACTATGGCTACACCTTC. It encodes CASSLARVNYGYTF. The chain carries TRBV7-8 and TRBJ1-2, with D perhaps matching TRBD1 (5 bases). From germline, CDR1 is SGHVS and CDR2 FQNEAQ. This CDR3 spans 14 amino acids. Between the trimmed V and J ends, which lost 0 bases and 1 base, there was a span of 6 bases. Using reference TRBV7-8 and TRBJ1-2 for the parts outside the CDR3, the full variable domain is GAGVSQSPRYKVAKRGQDVALRCDPISGHVSLFWYQQALGQGPEFLTYFQNEAQLDKSGLPSDRFFAERPEGSVSTLKIQRTQQEDSAVYLCASSLARVNYGYTFGSGTRLTVV.

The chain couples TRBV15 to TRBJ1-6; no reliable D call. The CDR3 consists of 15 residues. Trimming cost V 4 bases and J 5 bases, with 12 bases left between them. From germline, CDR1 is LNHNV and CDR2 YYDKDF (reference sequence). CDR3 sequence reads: CATSIRTGDNSPLHF. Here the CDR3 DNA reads TGTGCCACCAGCATTAGGACTGGGGATAATTCACCCCTCCACTTT.

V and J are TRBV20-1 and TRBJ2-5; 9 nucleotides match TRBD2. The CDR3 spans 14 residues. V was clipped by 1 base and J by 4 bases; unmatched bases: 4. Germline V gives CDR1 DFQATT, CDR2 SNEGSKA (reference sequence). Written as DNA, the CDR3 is TGCAGTGCTAGAGGGGCGGGGGGGCCAGAGACCCAGTACTTC. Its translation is CSARGAGGPETQYF.